This entry features one T cell receptor beta chain sequence. What it recognizes is unknown. This entry comes from a study of shared clonotypes between healthy human individuals. About the study: The composition of the donors was a couple of women and a few men aged 18 to 49.

At a deep level, the assay was run. Sequencing used immunoSEQ multiplex PCR; TCRdb keeps in-frame clones, though not all of them. The sample gives some 2.1 million clones, about 95% of which show up once; around 1.1% is in the top ten. Study-level points and caveats: Naive subsets typically showed greater estimated richness than memory subsets.

Cells designated naive CD8 were CD45RO-negative and were positively selected for CCR7, with terminally differentiated effector memory CD45RA+ cells excluded. Those who donated, Caucasian adults without exception, all lived in Nashville, Tennessee. Germline V gene sequence: CDR1 SEHNR, CDR2 FQNEAQ (reference sequence). The CDR3 extends over 15 amino acids. V gave up 3 bases and J gave up 6 bases, with 18 bases separating them. V and J are TRBV7-9 and TRBJ2-7, with D unresolved. Sequenced input: naive CD8+ T cells sorted from blood. This clonotype was sampled from a man aged 18 to 35 in good health. Here the CDR3 reads CASSFEGSSSFEQYF. The CDR3 region has the DNA TGTGCCAGCAGCTTTGAAGGGTCCTCCAGTTTCGAGCAGTACTTC.